This passage covers 20 T cell receptor beta chains from one sample sequenced in a study of blood T cells in healthy people across ages. The authors ran a second PCR of about 7 to 12 cycles using a sample-barcoded 5' primer and a J-beta primer mix. TCRdb passed the 5' RACE reads through MiXCR, listing each CDR3 protein once. Here the sample spans around 820,000 distinct CDR3 sequences, just under 25% being singletons. The sample was also reused in another study, on T cells of mothers and their children.

Material: blood. These receptors all come from a boy aged 5-17 years in good health.

This chain joins TRBV28 and TRBJ1-1, with TRBD1 as a possible D gene (6 bases). Germline CDR1 is MDHEN and CDR2 is SYDVKM. The CDR3 spans 13 residues. V lost 2 bases and J 11 bases, leaving 15 bases between the germline ends. CDR3 sequence: CASSLAQGFRAFF. The CDR3 DNA sequence: TGTGCCAGCAGTTTAGCACAGGGCTTCCGGGCTTTCTTT.

The chain recombines TRBV7-9 with TRBJ2-7; D call uncertain. Germline CDR1 is SEHNR and CDR2 is FQNEAQ (reference sequence). The CDR3 has 10 amino acids. Trimming stripped 5 bases from V and 7 bases from J, with 6 bases between. The CDR3 DNA follows: TGTGCCAGCAGCGGTCTGGAGCAGTACTTC. Its protein is CASSGLEQYF.

The V and J genes are TRBV28 and TRBJ1-2, with D perhaps matching TRBD1 (6 bases). CDR1 and CDR2 from the germline V gene are MDHEN and SYDVKM. The ends were cut back, 1 base at V and 5 bases at J, with 11 bases in the middle. CDR3 length equals 14 residues. CDR3: CASSLLLGGYGYTF. CDR3 nucleotide sequence: TGTGCCAGCAGTTTATTACTAGGGGGGTATGGCTACACCTTC.

The chain has TRBV7-9 and TRBJ1-2; TRBD1 matches at 9 bases. The germline V gene encodes CDR1 SEHNR and CDR2 FQNEAQ (reference sequence). This CDR3 has 15 amino acids. The ends lost 3 bases at V and 6 bases at J; junction bases unmatched: 8. DNA of the CDR3: TGTGCCAGCAGCTTTCCAGGGGACAGGGTGAATGGCTACACCTTC. Its protein is CASSFPGDRVNGYTF.

This clonotype was seen many times. The chain carries TRBV25-1 and TRBJ1-2; D remains ambiguous. V was pared by 4 bases and J by 6 bases, with 9 bases between. CDR1 and CDR2 from the germline V gene are MGHDK and SYGVNS. The length of the CDR3 is 12 residues. DNA of the CDR3: TGTGCCAGCAGTGGAGGAGGAGATGGCTACACCTTC. Its translation is CASSGGGDGYTF.

This clonotype showed up just a few times. In nucleotides, the CDR3 is TGTGCCAGCAGTTTCGACAGGGGGCTGGAGACCCAGTACTTC. Amino acids: CASSFDRGLETQYF. The rearrangement joins TRBV27 to TRBJ2-5, with 10 bases lining up with TRBD1. Germline V gene lookup returns CDR1 MNHEY and CDR2 SMNVEV (reference sequence). J was trimmed by 5 bases and V by 3 bases; bases with no gene match: 3. The CDR3 totals 14 residues.

This clonotype was recorded at least ten times. The chain joins TRBV4-3 to TRBJ2-5; 9 bases agree with TRBD2. The V and J ends lost 0 bases and 5 bases, in that order; junction bases with no gene match: 7. The CDR3 loop spans 16 amino acids. Germline V gives CDR1 LGHNA, CDR2 YSLEER. Here the CDR3 DNA reads TGCGCCAGCAGCCAAGAGTACAGAGGACTAGCGGAGACCCAGTACTTC. This sequence encodes CASSQEYRGLAETQYF.

This rearrangement joins TRBV7-6 to TRBJ2-7; D could derive from TRBD1 or TRBD2 (5 bases each). The length of the CDR3 is 15 residues. The germline gives CDR1 SGHVS, CDR2 FNYEAQ. V shed 0 bases and J shed 5 bases, with 14 bases lying between them. CDR3 in DNA: TGTGCCAGCAGCTTAGCAGGGGACGTTGGCCACGAGCAGTACTTC. This gives the protein CASSLAGDVGHEQYF.

In its sample, this clonotype was seen a few times. J is TRBJ2-7 and V is TRBV2, with 9 bases matching TRBD1. Germline-derived CDR1 and CDR2 are SNHLY and FYNNEI. V was pared by 10 bases and J by 3 bases, with 10 bases of the junction left unmatched. The length of the CDR3 is 14 residues. For the CDR3, the DNA is TGTGCCACCGCGGGGAGGACAGGGGTCTACGAGCAGTACTTC. It translates to CATAGRTGVYEQYF. The full variable domain, with the rest looked up from reference TRBV2 and TRBJ2-7, is EPEVTQTPSHQVTQMGQEVILRCVPISNHLYFYWYRQILGQKVEFLVSFYNNEISEKSEIFDDQFSVERPDGSNFTLKIRSTKLEDSAMYFCATAGRTGVYEQYFGPGTRLTVT.

There are a few counts of this clonotype. The chain is built from TRBV14 and TRBJ2-1; no clear D. In germline, CDR1 is SGHDN, CDR2 FVKESK. The germline V and J ends were trimmed by 1 base and 1 base, with 14 bases remaining between them. There are 17 residues in the CDR3. CDR3 coding DNA: TGTGCCAGCAGCCAAGGTCCTGGGGATATGTCCTACAATGAGCAGTTCTTC. This gives the protein CASSQGPGDMSYNEQFF.

This clonotype was found a few times. V gene TRBV7-9 combines with J gene TRBJ1-4, with D unresolved. The CDR3 has 16 amino acids. V was clipped by 1 base and J by 0 bases, with 9 bases between them. The germline V gene encodes CDR1 SEHNR and CDR2 FQNEAQ (reference sequence). The CDR3 DNA follows: TGTGCCAGCAGCTTAGTCCCCGGGCCAACTAATGAAAAACTGTTTTTT. It yields the protein CASSLVPGPTNEKLFF.

This clonotype has a count of ten or more. The genes are TRBV5-6 and TRBJ2-5; D assignment may be TRBD1 or TRBD2 (5 bases each). V was clipped by 2 bases and J by 2 bases, with 10 bases between them. This CDR3 region has 14 residues. Germline CDR1 and CDR2: SGHDT and YYEEEE. The CDR3 spells CASSFRDGQETQYF. For the CDR3, the DNA is TGTGCCAGCAGCTTCCGGGACGGACAAGAGACCCAGTACTTC.

Only a few counts were recorded for this clonotype. The chain recombines TRBV7-2 with TRBJ2-5; D unclear. Near its end, the DNA agrees better with TRBJ2-7, so the J call may be wrong. CDR1 SGHTA and CDR2 FQGNSA come from the germline V gene. This CDR3 is built from 15 residues. CDR3 amino acids: CASSAAADFTYEQYF. The CDR3 DNA follows: TGTGCCAGCAGCGCGGCGGCGGATTTTACCTACGAGCAGTACTTC.

This clonotype was detected only a few times. The chain combines TRBV18 with TRBJ2-6; D possibly uses TRBD1 or TRBD2 (5 bases each). V was cut by 2 bases and J by 2 bases, with 10 bases left in between. In germline, CDR1 is KGHSH, CDR2 LQKENI. The CDR3 length is 16 residues. CDR3 loop: CASSPGGATGANVLTF. DNA of the CDR3: TGTGCCAGCTCACCAGGGGGTGCTACTGGGGCCAACGTCCTGACTTTC. Based on the CDR3 plus reference TRBV18 and TRBJ2-6, the full variable domain is NAGVMQNPRHLVRRRGQEARLRCSPMKGHSHVYWYRQLPEEGLKFMVYLQKENIIDESGMPKERFSAEFPKEGPSILRIQQVVRGDSAAYFCASSPGGATGANVLTFGAGSRLTVL.

This clonotype showed up many times. This chain connects TRBV10-3 to TRBJ2-5, with D perhaps matching TRBD2 (6 bases). The DNA end is more similar to TRBJ2-1, so the J call may be wrong. Germline CDR1 ENHRY, CDR2 SYGVKD. This CDR3 is 12 amino acids long. CDR3 in DNA: TGTGCCATCAGTGGTAACCGGGACTCCCAGTTCTTC. This gives the protein CAISGNRDSQFF.

The V gene is TRBV3-1, the J gene TRBJ2-7, with 11 nucleotides matching TRBD2. CDR3 length: 17 amino acids. The V segment lost 1 base and the J segment 0 bases; nucleotides outside the gene matches: 5. Germline CDR1 is LGHDT and CDR2 is YNNKEL (reference sequence). This CDR3 is CASSQGTSGYLSYEQYF. The CDR3 DNA reads TGTGCCAGCAGCCAAGGGACTAGCGGGTACCTCTCCTACGAGCAGTACTTC.

The chain is built from TRBV6-2 or TRBV6-3 and TRBJ2-3; 9 nucleotides align to TRBD2. Germline trimming cut 6 bases from V and 7 bases from J; bases unmatched to any gene: 8. This CDR3 spans 14 amino acids. The germline gives CDR1 MNHEY, CDR2 SVGEGT. The CDR3 DNA is TGTGCCAGCAGACCGCGGGGGGGCCCATATACGCAGTATTTT. Its protein product is CASRPRGGPYTQYF.

The chain's CDR3 is CASSLSAGGAPYEQYF. The CDR3 region has the DNA TGTGCCAGCAGTTTGTCGGCGGGGGGGGCCCCCTACGAGCAGTACTTC. This chain links TRBV28 with TRBJ2-7; TRBD2 aligns across 9 bases. Looked up from germline, CDR1 is MDHEN and CDR2 is SYDVKM. This CDR3 has 16 residues. Unmatched junction bases numbered 8, after V lost 3 bases and J lost 2 bases.

In its sample, this clonotype was seen once. V gene TRBV20-1 combines with J gene TRBJ2-5; a possible D gene is TRBD2 (6 bases). The end of the DNA fits TRBJ2-7 better, so the J call may be wrong. This CDR3 has 12 residues. Germline-derived CDR1 and CDR2 are DFQATT and SNEGSKA (reference sequence). DNA of the CDR3: TGCAGTGCTGCAGCGGGTTCCTACGAGCAGTACTTC. Translation: CSAAAGSYEQYF.

In its sample, this clonotype was seen a few times. A much bigger clone sits one base away, suggesting this may be a read error. This chain connects TRBV7-9 to TRBJ2-7; 10 bases line up with TRBD1. V lost 5 bases, J lost 3 bases, and 10 bases stayed unmatched. Germline-derived CDR1 and CDR2 are SEHNR and FQNEAQ (reference sequence). The CDR3 extends over 16 amino acids. For the CDR3, the DNA is TGTGCCAGCAGCCACGGGACAGGGGAGTTGGTCTACGAGCAGTACTTC. It specifies CASSHGTGELVYEQYF.